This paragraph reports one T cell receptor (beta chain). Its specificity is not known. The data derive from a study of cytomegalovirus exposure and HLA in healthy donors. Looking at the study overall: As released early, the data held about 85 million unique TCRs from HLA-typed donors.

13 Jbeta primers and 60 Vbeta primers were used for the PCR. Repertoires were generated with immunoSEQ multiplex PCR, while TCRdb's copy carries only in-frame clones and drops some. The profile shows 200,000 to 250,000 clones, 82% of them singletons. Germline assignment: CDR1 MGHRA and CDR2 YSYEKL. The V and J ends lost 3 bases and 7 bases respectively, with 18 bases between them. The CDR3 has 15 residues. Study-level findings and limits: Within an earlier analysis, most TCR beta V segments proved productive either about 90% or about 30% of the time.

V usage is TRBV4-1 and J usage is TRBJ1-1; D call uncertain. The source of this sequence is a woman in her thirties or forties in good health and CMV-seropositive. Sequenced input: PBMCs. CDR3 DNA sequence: TGCGCCAGCAGCCACGTCATTGCCCGGAGCGGTGAAGCTTTCTTT. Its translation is CASSHVIARSGEAFF.